Listed below are T cell receptor beta chains from one sample, sequenced in a study of blood T cell repertoires in COVID-19. The protocol was immunoSEQ multiplex PCR, while the TCRdb copy is restricted to in-frame clones and leaves out a portion. The table lists about 21,000 clones, just over 90% of them singletons, with approximately 4% in the top ten. The sample comprised peripheral blood. These receptors were obtained from a woman aged 50 to 60 with active COVID-19. Both conserved end residues are part of each CDR3. D genes are given only for firm matches. Size is stated for part of the rows, as once, few or many counts, or as a class when the clone is expanded.

CDR3	DNA	size	D	V	J
CASRKGLAAYEQYF	TGTGCCAGCAGGAAGGGACTAGCGGCCTACGAGCAGTACTTC	NA	TRBD2	TRBV2	TRBJ2-7
CASSEEAGGIQPQHF	TGTGCCAGCAGTGAAGAGGCAGGGGGTATTCAGCCCCAGCATTTT	NA	TRBD1	TRBV6-1	TRBJ1-5
CASSLGQGTSGLRGEQFF	TGTGCCAGCAGCTTAGGACAGGGTACTAGCGGCCTCCGGGGTGAGCAGTTCTTC	NA	NA	TRBV7-9	TRBJ2-1
CASSLGGGYNEQFF	TGCGCCAGCAGCTTGGGAGGCGGTTACAATGAGCAGTTCTTC	NA	NA	TRBV5-1	TRBJ2-1
CASSPDSGSYNEQFF	TGCGCCAGCAGCCCGGACAGCGGCTCCTACAATGAGCAGTTCTTC	NA	NA	TRBV5-1	TRBJ2-1
CASSSTPGGREQYF	TGTGCCAGCAGTTCAACCCCCGGCGGGCGGGAGCAGTACTTC	NA	NA	TRBV27	TRBJ2-7
CASKIPGSTGELFF	TGCGCCAGCAAGATCCCGGGGAGCACCGGGGAGCTGTTTTTT	NA	NA	TRBV5-1	TRBJ2-2
CASREKLAKNIQYF	TGTGCCAGCAGAGAGAAACTAGCCAAAAACATTCAGTACTTC	NA	NA	TRBV7-2	TRBJ2-4
CASSPLSGIYEQFF	TGTGCCAGCAGCCCTCTCAGCGGGATCTATGAGCAGTTCTTC	NA	TRBD2	TRBV11-2	TRBJ2-1
CASSPGRGESTDTQYF	TGTGCCAGCAGCCCCGGGAGGGGAGAGAGCACAGATACGCAGTATTTT	NA	TRBD2	TRBV13	TRBJ2-3
CASSFWGEEDTEAFF	TGTGCCAGCAGTTTTTGGGGGGAAGAGGACACTGAAGCTTTCTTT	NA	NA	TRBV28	TRBJ1-1
CASRDRAAKNTEAFF	TGTGCCAGCCGGGACAGGGCGGCGAAGAACACTGAAGCTTTCTTT	NA	TRBD1	TRBV19	TRBJ1-1
CSVKTGPTYEQYF	TGCAGCGTCAAGACAGGACCCACCTACGAGCAGTACTTC	NA	NA	TRBV29-1	TRBJ2-7
CAWRRRVEHNEQFF	TGTGCCTGGAGGAGGAGAGTGGAGCACAATGAGCAGTTCTTC	NA	NA	TRBV30	TRBJ2-1
CASSLTGGNTEAFF	TGTGCCAGCAGCTTAACCGGAGGGAACACTGAAGCTTTCTTT	once	NA	TRBV11-2	TRBJ1-1
CASTRPGTGGFYEQYF	TGTGCCAGCACCCGACCCGGGACAGGGGGCTTCTACGAGCAGTACTTC	NA	TRBD1	TRBV28	TRBJ2-7
CASSLRTGHGSVGYTF	TGTGCCAGCAGTTTAAGGACAGGCCACGGGTCCGTCGGCTACACCTTC	NA	TRBD1	TRBV28	TRBJ1-2
CASSLGPPTGSDQPQHF	TGTGCCAGCAGCTTGGGACCCCCGACAGGGTCGGATCAGCCCCAGCATTTT	NA	TRBD1	TRBV5-4	TRBJ1-5
CASRATSSSEQFF	TGTGCCAGCAGAGCGACTAGCTCCTCTGAGCAGTTCTTC	NA	TRBD2	TRBV6-6	TRBJ2-1
CASSWGLAGSSYEQYF	TGTGCCAGCAGCTGGGGACTAGCGGGCTCCTCCTACGAGCAGTACTTC	few	TRBD2	TRBV7-6	TRBJ2-7
CASSLGQYSPLHF	TGTGCCAGCAGCTTAGGACAGTATTCACCCCTCCACTTT	NA	NA	TRBV7-2	TRBJ1-6
CASSLVTDTQYF	TGTGCCAGCAGCTTGGTAACAGATACGCAGTATTTT	NA	NA	TRBV5-6	TRBJ2-3
CASSSRQGSEQYF	TGTGCCAGCAGCTCAAGACAGGGCAGCGAGCAGTACTTC	once	TRBD1	TRBV7-3	TRBJ2-7
CASSYSEEGAWTEAFF	TGTGCCAGCAGTTACTCAGAAGAGGGGGCGTGGACTGAAGCTTTCTTT	NA	TRBD1	TRBV6-2/TRBV6-3	TRBJ1-1
CASSRGAGADTQYF	TGTGCCAGCAGCCGGGGGGCGGGAGCAGATACGCAGTATTTT	NA	NA	TRBV7-9	TRBJ2-3
CASSPDRGHYNEQFF	TGTGCCAGCAGCCCCGACAGGGGCCATTACAATGAGCAGTTCTTC	NA	TRBD1	TRBV11-2	TRBJ2-1
CASSHLTGRGLLSYNEQFF	TGTGCCAGCAGCCACCTTACGGGGAGGGGTCTCCTATCCTACAATGAGCAGTTCTTC	NA	TRBD2	TRBV3-1/TRBV3-2	TRBJ2-1
CASSSLAALKEKLFF	TGTGCCAGCAGCTCCTTGGCGGCCTTAAAAGAAAAACTGTTTTTT	NA	NA	TRBV5-6	TRBJ1-4
CASSWTGAYGYTF	TGTGCCAGCAGTTGGACAGGGGCGTATGGCTACACCTTC	NA	TRBD1	TRBV28	TRBJ1-2
CASLADSREQFF	TGTGCCAGCCTCGCGGACTCCAGGGAGCAGTTCTTC	NA	NA	TRBV5-5	TRBJ2-1
CASSDFPLQPQHF	TGTGCCAGCAGTGATTTCCCTCTTCAGCCCCAGCATTTT	NA	NA	TRBV6-1	TRBJ1-5
CASTKAGLQGAGGYTF	TGTGCCAGCACCAAAGCGGGGCTCCAGGGGGCTGGCGGCTACACCTTC	NA	TRBD1	TRBV28	TRBJ1-2
CASSSGRAARRADTQYF	TGCGCCAGCAGTAGCGGGAGGGCCGCAAGGAGGGCAGATACGCAGTATTTT	NA	TRBD2	TRBV5-1	TRBJ2-3
CASNPGLAGGPSSYNEQFF	TGCGCCAGCAATCCCGGACTAGCGGGAGGTCCGAGCTCCTACAATGAGCAGTTCTTC	once	TRBD2	TRBV23-1	TRBJ2-1
CASSLIGSNSPLHF	TGCGCCAGCAGCTTGATAGGGAGTAATTCACCCCTCCACTTT	NA	NA	TRBV5-1	TRBJ1-6
CASRDRGRVSEKLFF	TGTGCCAGCAGGGACAGGGGGCGGGTAAGCGAAAAACTGTTTTTT	NA	TRBD1	TRBV6-5	TRBJ1-4
CASSPPGVVTEAFF	TGTGCCAGCAGCCCCCCAGGGGTCGTCACTGAAGCTTTCTTT	NA	NA	TRBV5-5	TRBJ1-1
CASSLSEGVDMYGYGYTF	TGTGCCAGCAGCTTGTCTGAGGGGGTCGATATGTACGGCTATGGCTACACCTTC	NA	NA	TRBV11-2	TRBJ1-2
CSGQDSYEQYF	TGCAGCGGACAGGACTCCTACGAGCAGTACTTC	NA	NA	TRBV29-1	TRBJ2-7
CASSQWDRGLSFF	TGTGCCAGCAGTCAGTGGGACAGGGGGCTATCTTTCTTT	few	TRBD1	TRBV27	TRBJ1-1
CASSLQGGGGYTF	TGTGCCAGCAGCCTACAGGGGGGTGGTGGCTACACCTTC	NA	TRBD1	TRBV6-5	TRBJ1-2
CASSLSTVRGDTEAFF	TGCGCCAGCAGCTTGTCGACTGTCAGGGGGGACACTGAAGCTTTCTTT	NA	TRBD1	TRBV5-1	TRBJ1-1
CASSLTGRGGYTF	TGCGCCAGCAGCTTGACGGGGAGAGGAGGCTACACCTTC	NA	NA	TRBV5-1	TRBJ1-2
CASSPGTRGFYNEQFF	TGTGCCAGCAGCCCCGGGACTAGGGGTTTCTACAATGAGCAGTTCTTC	NA	TRBD2	TRBV5-6	TRBJ2-1
CASSPWTGSSYNEQFF	TGTGCCAGCAGTCCATGGACAGGAAGCTCCTACAATGAGCAGTTCTTC	once	TRBD1	TRBV27	TRBJ2-1
CAISDDRGRTETQYF	TGTGCCATCAGTGATGACAGGGGGCGCACGGAGACCCAGTACTTC	NA	TRBD1	TRBV10-3	TRBJ2-5
CASSGTEAYEQYF	TGTGCCAGTTCCGGGACTGAGGCCTACGAGCAGTACTTC	NA	NA	TRBV18	TRBJ2-7
CSGGQGGETQYF	TGCAGCGGGGGACAGGGAGGGGAGACCCAGTACTTC	NA	TRBD1	TRBV29-1	TRBJ2-5
CASSIPGTPSGYTF	TGTGCCAGCAGCATCCCCGGGACACCTTCCGGCTACACCTTC	NA	NA	TRBV5-5	TRBJ1-2
CAITTGALYGYTF	TGTGCCATCACGACAGGGGCCCTCTATGGCTACACCTTC	once	TRBD1	TRBV10-3	TRBJ1-2
CASTTSSGSSFNIQYF	TGTGCCAGCACGACCTCTAGCGGGAGTAGTTTTAACATTCAGTACTTC	NA	TRBD2	TRBV2	TRBJ2-4
CASSQGVAGSTGELFF	TGCGCCAGCAGCCAAGGGGTAGCGGGAAGCACCGGGGAGCTGTTTTTT	NA	TRBD2	TRBV4-1	TRBJ2-2
CASSEGQRTEAFF	TGTGCCAGTAGCGAGGGACAACGCACTGAAGCTTTCTTT	NA	NA	TRBV19	TRBJ1-1
CASSLNRGSVNYGYTF	TGTGCCAGCAGTTTAAACAGGGGCTCGGTCAACTATGGCTACACCTTC	NA	TRBD1	TRBV28	TRBJ1-2